This TCR beta chain was captured in a study of blood T cell repertoires in COVID-19. Across the whole study: T cells, B-cell-depleted T cells, or PBMCs supplied cDNA or gDNA.

V gave up 5 bases and J gave up 6 bases; unmatched junction bases: 10. Germline values: CDR1 SGHRS, CDR2 YFSETQ. The CDR3 consists of 15 residues. TCRdb keeps only in-frame clones here, not all; method: immunoSEQ multiplex PCR. The sample consists of approximately 160,000 clones, around 83% of them appearing once. Participants spanned ages about 18 to 90 years and resided in about 25 US areas. Each participant's cohort was designated according to participant-reported clinical history. The origin of this receptor is a woman aged 50 to 65 in a cohort exposed to, infected with or recovered from COVID-19 (not recorded which). The chain is built from TRBV5-1 and TRBJ2-1, with 8 bases identical to TRBD2. The sample taken for sequencing was PBMCs or T cells enriched from blood (not recorded which). The CDR3 coding sequence is TGCGCCAGCAGTACCGAAGCTAGCGGGTCCAATGAGCAGTTCTTC. This sequence encodes CASSTEASGSNEQFF.